This record concerns one TCR beta chain sequence. Its antigen remains unidentified. Since all of the isolated RNA was reverse transcribed, expressed TCRB transcripts were what got sequenced. TCRdb's copy holds only in-frame clones and misses some; the assay was immunoSEQ multiplex PCR. The table has about 340,000 clones, 8% seen once. Only one heparinised blood draw was taken per donor, and its volume averaged approximately 120 mL. Sorting based on CD45RO/CCR7/CD25/CD127/CD95/CD27 separated CD4+ naive, central memory, regulatory and stem cell-like memory cells. The data are from a study of beta chain features in type 1 diabetes. General study results and limits: Overrepresentation of cells with high TCR expression could result from cDNA sequencing. TCRB CDR3s from Type 1 diabetes patients were moderately but significantly shorter in all four CD4+ subsets.

Source material: central memory CD4+ T cells from blood. The sequence came from a woman younger than 35 in good health.

The CDR3 loop reads CASSEIVGARSYNEQFF. The CDR3 nucleotides read TGTGCCAGCAGTGAAATCGTGGGGGCCCGCTCCTACAATGAGCAGTTCTTC. The chain is built from TRBV6-1 and TRBJ2-1; tentatively, D is TRBD1 (6 bases). CDR3 length: 17 residues. Trimming removed 2 bases from V and 0 bases from J, with 14 bases in between. The germline gives CDR1 MNHNS, CDR2 SASEGT.